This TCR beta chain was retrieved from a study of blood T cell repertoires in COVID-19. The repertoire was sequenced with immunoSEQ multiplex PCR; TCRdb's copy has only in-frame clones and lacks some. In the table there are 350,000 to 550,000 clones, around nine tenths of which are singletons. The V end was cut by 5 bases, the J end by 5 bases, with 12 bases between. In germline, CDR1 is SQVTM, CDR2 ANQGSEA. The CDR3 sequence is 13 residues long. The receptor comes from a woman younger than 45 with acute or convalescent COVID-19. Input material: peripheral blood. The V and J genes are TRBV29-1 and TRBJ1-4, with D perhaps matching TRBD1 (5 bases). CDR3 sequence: CSVFSGQNEKLFF. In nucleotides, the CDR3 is TGCAGCGTTTTTTCAGGGCAAAATGAAAAACTGTTTTTT.